The 29 T cell receptor beta chains listed next were all sequenced from one sample in a study of CD4 T cells in relation to SARS-CoV-2 and coronaviruses (dated by TCRdb to the early 2020s). Their recognized antigens are unknown. The library relied on the immunoSEQ multiplex PCR assay. TCRdb took this table from immuneACCESS and kept in-frame rearrangements with V and J called. Such tables lack part of the clones; where checked against another copy, unresolved V genes explain under half of the gap, and the rest is unexplained. In this sample the table shows about 36,000 clones, about 80% of which occur a single time. The ten most abundant clones make up 6.6% of the sample. The sequenced sample was naive CD4+ T cells from PBMCs, cultured in vitro. The sample's cell subset or site label is to be understood as: naive CD4+ T cells isolated by negative enrichment. The source of these receptors is an adult with COVID-19.

The V and J genes are TRBV28 and TRBJ2-1, with D uncertain. The V gene's germline CDR1 is MDHEN and CDR2 SYDVKM. Deletions cut 3 bases from V and 6 bases from J, with 9 bases between. The CDR3 totals 13 residues. CDR3 nucleotides: TGTGCCAGCAGTTTTTACCATATCAATGAGCAGTTCTTC. Protein: CASSFYHINEQFF.

The chain links TRBV5-6 to TRBJ1-6; D not resolved. The germline V and J ends were trimmed by 1 base and 7 bases, with 3 bases remaining between them. From germline, CDR1 is SGHDT and CDR2 YYEEEE. This CDR3 region has 12 residues. CDR3 DNA sequence: TGTGCCAGCAGCTTGAGAAATTCACCCCTCCACTTT. This sequence encodes CASSLRNSPLHF.

V and J are TRBV5-5 and TRBJ2-6, with unresolved D. The CDR3 totals 14 residues. Germline-derived CDR1 and CDR2 are SGHKS and YYEKEE (reference sequence). Trimming shortened V by 7 bases and J by 5 bases, and 13 bases separated the two germline ends. The CDR3 sequence: CASAPLVWANVLTF. In nucleotides, the CDR3 is TGTGCCAGCGCCCCTCTCGTGTGGGCCAACGTCCTGACTTTC.

The chain employs TRBV19 and TRBJ2-5; D may be TRBD1 or TRBD2 (7 bases each). V shed 8 bases and J shed 4 bases, with 17 bases lying between them. The CDR3 extends over 14 amino acids. Germline assignment: CDR1 LNHDA and CDR2 SQIVND (reference sequence). The DNA of the CDR3 is TGTGCCAGTCGCCGACAGGGAGGGGGAGAGACCCAGTACTTC. As protein: CASRRQGGGETQYF.

The V gene is TRBV7-3, the J gene TRBJ2-3; no firm D call. The CDR3 covers 12 residues. Germline V CDR1 and CDR2: SGHTA, FQGTGA. The V end lost 5 bases, the J end lost 4 bases, and 7 bases lay between the germline ends. The CDR3 DNA reads TGTGCCAGCAGCCACCAATCAGATACGCAGTATTTT. Translation: CASSHQSDTQYF.

CDR3 region: CASSFAGYGYTF. CDR3 sequence (DNA): TGTGCCAGCAGTTTTGCCGGCTATGGCTACACCTTC. The V call is TRBV12-3 or TRBV12-4, the J call TRBJ1-2; D call uncertain. The CDR3 is made up of 12 amino acids. Trimming cost V 3 bases and J 4 bases, with 6 bases left between them.

The J gene is TRBJ2-5, the V gene TRBV2, with TRBD1 matching over 10 bases. The CDR3 length is 15 residues. The J segment lost 4 bases and the V segment lost 6 bases, leaving 8 bases of the junction unmatched. Germline V gene data show CDR1 as SNHLY and CDR2 as FYNNEI. CDR3 protein: CASSVDRGDRETQYF. In DNA form, the CDR3 reads TGTGCCAGCAGCGTGGACAGGGGGGATCGAGAGACCCAGTACTTC. The complete variable domain, with remaining parts taken from reference TRBV2 and TRBJ2-5, reads EPEVTQTPSHQVTQMGQEVILRCVPISNHLYFYWYRQILGQKVEFLVSFYNNEISEKSEIFDDQFSVERPDGSNFTLKIRSTKLEDSAMYFCASSVDRGDRETQYFGPGTRLLVL.

The sample holds a few counts of this clone. The chain is built from TRBV9 and TRBJ1-1; D might be TRBD1 (5 bases). The CDR3 contains 14 residues. V was trimmed by 3 bases and J by 1 base, leaving 10 bases between them. Looked up from germline, CDR1 is SGDLS and CDR2 is YYNGEE. CDR3 DNA sequence: TGTGCCAGCAGCGCCGGGACGCCGAACACTGAAGCTTTCTTT. As protein: CASSAGTPNTEAFF.

The chain has TRBV7-2 and TRBJ2-2, with 8 bases lining up with TRBD1. Germline V gives CDR1 SGHTA, CDR2 FQGNSA. There are 16 residues in the CDR3. The trim removed 5 bases at V and 5 bases at J, leaving 10 bases unmatched. CDR3 sequence: CASSPPQGAGTGELFF. The CDR3 DNA sequence: TGTGCCAGCAGCCCGCCCCAGGGGGCGGGTACCGGGGAGCTGTTTTTT.

V gene TRBV9 combines with J gene TRBJ2-4; 9 bases agree with TRBD2. The J segment lost 5 bases and the V segment lost 1 base, leaving 7 bases of the junction unmatched. Germline assignment: CDR1 SGDLS and CDR2 YYNGEE. There are 16 residues in the CDR3. The CDR3 sequence is CASSVYAGGPQNIQYF. The CDR3 bases are TGTGCCAGCAGCGTATATGCGGGAGGGCCACAAAACATTCAGTACTTC. Filled out from reference TRBV9 and TRBJ2-4, the complete variable domain reads DSGVTQTPKHLITATGQRVTLRCSPRSGDLSVYWYQQSLDQGLQFLIQYYNGEERAKGNILERFSAQQFPDLHSELNLSSLELGDSALYFCASSVYAGGPQNIQYFGAGTRLSVL.

This chain uses TRBV27 with TRBJ2-1; 7 nucleotides match TRBD1. The CDR3 runs 17 residues. The J segment lost 3 bases and the V segment lost 0 bases, leaving 8 bases of the junction unmatched. Germline loops: CDR1 MNHEY, CDR2 SMNVEV (reference sequence). CDR3 bases: TGTGCCAGCAGTTTATCGAAGGGGGCTGTAAACTACAATGAGCAGTTCTTC. Translated, it gives CASSLSKGAVNYNEQFF.

CDR3 in amino acids: CASSQTTNEKLFF. The CDR3 coding sequence is TGTGCCAGCAGCCAGACAACTAATGAAAAACTGTTTTTT. The chain employs TRBV28 and TRBJ1-4; D ambiguous. CDR3 length: 13 amino acids. The V end lost 6 bases, the J end lost 0 bases, and 5 bases lay between the germline ends. In germline, CDR1 is MDHEN, CDR2 SYDVKM.

This chain links TRBV3-1 (or the pseudogene TRBV3-2) with TRBJ2-5; D is uncertain. The CDR3 has 12 amino acids. Germline CDR1 is LGHDT and CDR2 is YNNKEL (reference sequence). V lost 8 bases, J lost 1 base, and 8 bases lay in between. CDR3 sequence: CASRHSQETQYF. CDR3 DNA sequence: TGTGCCAGCCGTCACAGCCAAGAGACCCAGTACTTC.

V gene TRBV6-2 or TRBV6-3 combines with J gene TRBJ2-7, with TRBD2 as a possible D gene (6 bases). The CDR3 consists of 15 residues. The ends were cut back, 6 bases at V and 3 bases at J, with 18 bases in the middle. Germline V gene sequence: CDR1 MNHEY, CDR2 SVGEGT. The CDR3 loop is CASSSPGSGRYEQYF. The CDR3 nucleotides are TGTGCCAGCAGCTCCCCCGGCAGCGGGCGCTACGAGCAGTACTTC.

This clone was seen a few times. The chain has TRBV29-1 and TRBJ2-1; TRBD2 might be the D (5 bases). This CDR3 has 14 residues. The germline V and J ends were trimmed by 1 base and 1 base, with 8 bases remaining between them. In germline, CDR1 is SQVTM, CDR2 ANQGSEA. The CDR3 bases are TGCAGCGTTGAAGGCGGGTTATCCTACAATGAGCAGTTCTTC. The encoded protein is CSVEGGLSYNEQFF.

This chain links TRBV28 with TRBJ2-7; TRBD2 aligns across 8 bases. The CDR3 contains 16 residues. The V segment lost 3 bases and the J segment 3 bases; nucleotides outside the gene matches: 10. Per germline, CDR1 MDHEN and CDR2 SYDVKM. The CDR3 sequence: CASSFLPGGWVYEQYF. CDR3 DNA sequence: TGTGCCAGCAGTTTTCTTCCGGGAGGGTGGGTCTACGAGCAGTACTTC.

The chain links TRBV27 to TRBJ2-5; 16 bases line up with TRBD2. The CDR3 length is 17 residues. V lost 5 bases to trimming and J lost 5 bases; unmatched junction nucleotides: 8. The germline gives CDR1 MNHEY, CDR2 SMNVEV (reference sequence). The CDR3: CASSLHTGLAGGETQYF. The CDR3, as DNA: TGTGCCAGCAGTCTCCACACGGGACTAGCGGGAGGGGAGACCCAGTACTTC.

This chain links TRBV11-2 with TRBJ2-5; no clear D gene. Germline loops: CDR1 SGHAT, CDR2 FQNNGV. V was cut by 2 bases and J by 1 base, with 5 bases left in between. The CDR3 is 13 residues long. CDR3 sequence reads: CASSLMGQETQYF. In DNA form, the CDR3 reads TGTGCCAGCAGCTTAATGGGCCAAGAGACCCAGTACTTC.

V is TRBV3-1 (or the pseudogene TRBV3-2) and J is TRBJ2-3, with 8 bases lining up with TRBD2. CDR1 and CDR2 from the germline V gene are LGHDT and YNNKEL (reference sequence). There are 18 residues in the CDR3. With 0 bases clipped from V and 0 bases from J, the junction kept 8 bases outside the gene matches. The CDR3: CASSQDQLAEASTDTQYF. The CDR3 nucleotides read TGTGCCAGCAGCCAAGATCAACTAGCGGAGGCTAGCACAGATACGCAGTATTTT.

The CDR3 loop is CASLGRLNTEAFF. For the CDR3, the DNA is TGTGCCAGCTTGGGCCGATTGAACACTGAAGCTTTCTTT. The chain couples TRBV2 to TRBJ1-1; D is undetermined. In germline, CDR1 is SNHLY, CDR2 FYNNEI. The length of the CDR3 is 13 residues. Trimming shortened V by 8 bases and J by 0 bases, and 10 bases separated the two germline ends.

J is TRBJ2-5 and V is TRBV11-3; maybe TRBD1 (5 bases). The germline V gene encodes CDR1 SGHNT and CDR2 YENEEA. The CDR3 consists of 15 residues. V gave up 1 base and J gave up 4 bases, with 13 bases separating them. In DNA form, the CDR3 reads TGTGCCAGCAGCTTAGGCTTACAGGTCGGAGAGACCCAGTACTTC. Protein product: CASSLGLQVGETQYF.

This chain uses TRBV27 with TRBJ2-5; 13 positions match TRBD2. This CDR3 has 16 amino acids. Germline-derived CDR1 and CDR2 are MNHEY and SMNVEV (reference sequence). V gave up 4 bases and J gave up 5 bases; unmatched junction bases: 7. For the CDR3, the DNA is TGTGCCAGCAGTTCGCCGGGACTAGCGGGGTGGGAGACCCAGTACTTC. Its protein is CASSSPGLAGWETQYF.

This chain uses TRBV18 with TRBJ2-5; D call uncertain. Trimming left V 2 bases short and J 3 bases short, with 7 bases between. The CDR3 runs 13 residues. Germline V CDR1 and CDR2: KGHSH, LQKENI. The CDR3, as DNA: TGTGCCAGCTCACCAACGAGAGAAGAGACCCAGTACTTC. Its protein is CASSPTREETQYF.

This clone is a singleton in its sample. The CDR3 DNA sequence: TGTGCCAGCAGCCTCCTTCTAAGCTCCTACGAGCAGTACTTC. As protein: CASSLLLSSYEQYF. The chain is built from TRBV11-1 and TRBJ2-7; the D is unclear. Trimming cost V 5 bases and J 0 bases, with 11 bases left between them. The germline V gene encodes CDR1 SGHAT and CDR2 FQDESV (reference sequence). The CDR3 has 14 amino acids.

This chain links TRBV10-2 with TRBJ1-3; D remains ambiguous. CDR1 WSHSY and CDR2 SAAADI come from the germline V gene. Trimming shortened V by 0 bases and J by 2 bases, and 11 bases separated the two germline ends. CDR3 length equals 16 residues. CDR3 nucleotide sequence: TGCGCCAGCAGTGAGTCGACAAAGGCAGCTGGAAACACCATATATTTT. Amino acid sequence: CASSESTKAAGNTIYF.

V gene TRBV7-2 combines with J gene TRBJ2-3; 8 nucleotides match TRBD2. Germline V gene data show CDR1 as SGHTA and CDR2 as FQGNSA. This CDR3 spans 15 amino acids. V lost 5 bases, J lost 4 bases, and 8 bases stayed unmatched. CDR3 DNA sequence: TGTGCCAGCAGCACCGCCAGCGGGAGCCCAGATACGCAGTATTTT. Amino acids: CASSTASGSPDTQYF.

The V and J genes are TRBV10-1 and TRBJ2-5; tentative D call: TRBD1 (5 bases). The CDR3 totals 13 residues. Deletions cut 3 bases from V and 4 bases from J, with 9 bases between. Germline-derived CDR1 and CDR2 are WNHNN and SYGVQD (reference sequence). The CDR3 protein is CASSDDRGETQYF. DNA of the CDR3: TGCGCCAGCAGTGATGACAGAGGAGAGACCCAGTACTTC.

This clone has just one count. This chain uses TRBV2 with TRBJ1-3; TRBD1 is a possible D gene (5 bases). The CDR3 covers 14 residues. Germline values: CDR1 SNHLY, CDR2 FYNNEI. V dropped 6 bases and J dropped 0 bases, with 9 bases sitting between them. CDR3 nucleotides: TGTGCCAGCAGCTCAGGGAGCTCTGGAAACACCATATATTTT. Translation gives CASSSGSSGNTIYF.

The chain employs TRBV7-6 and TRBJ2-5; possible D gene TRBD2, 6 bases. The V gene lost 5 bases and the J gene lost 4 bases, with 17 bases spanning the gap. There are 15 residues in the CDR3. The germline gives CDR1 SGHVS, CDR2 FNYEAQ. Here the CDR3 DNA reads TGTGCCAGCAGCAATAGCGGTGCTGGGGGAGAGACCCAGTACTTC. It specifies CASSNSGAGGETQYF.